Listed here are 32 T cell receptor beta chains from one sample, sequenced in a study of blood T cell repertoires in COVID-19. This table comes from immunoSEQ multiplex PCR, and its TCRdb copy is limited to in-frame clones, with some not included. This table has roughly 230,000 clones, roughly 83% appearing once. Source material: peripheral blood. The receptors were gathered from a woman aged 45-59 years with acute or convalescent COVID-19.

This clone was seen more than once but under ten times. This sequence joins TRBV3-1 (or the pseudogene TRBV3-2) and TRBJ2-5, with 7 bases lining up with TRBD2. The CDR3 sequence is 13 residues long. Per germline, CDR1 LGHDT and CDR2 YNNKEL (reference sequence). The J segment lost 4 bases and the V segment lost 2 bases, leaving 1 base of the junction unmatched. The CDR3 nucleotides are TGTGCCAGCAGCCAACGGACTAGAGAGACCCAGTACTTC. It specifies CASSQRTRETQYF.

The chain recombines TRBV30 with TRBJ1-3, with a weak D call TRBD1 (5 bases). This CDR3 is 13 amino acids long. The germline V gene encodes CDR1 GTSNPN and CDR2 SVGIG (reference sequence). V lost 8 bases and J 4 bases, leaving 15 bases between the germline ends. CDR3 region: CAVEAGPGNTIYF. Here the CDR3 DNA reads TGTGCCGTGGAAGCGGGGCCCGGAAACACCATATATTTT.

The chain joins TRBV13 to TRBJ2-1; tentative D call: TRBD2 (5 bases). CDR1 is PRHDT, CDR2 FYEKMQ, per germline (reference sequence). The CDR3 has 17 residues. Trimming stripped 5 bases from V and 1 base from J, with 18 bases between. The CDR3 loop reads CASSPRLSGRSYNEQFF. CDR3 bases: TGTGCCAGCAGCCCCCGACTGAGCGGCAGATCCTACAATGAGCAGTTCTTC.

This sequence joins TRBV5-1 and TRBJ1-4; D is unresolved. CDR3 length equals 14 residues. Germline assignment: CDR1 SGHRS and CDR2 YFSETQ. Trimming removed 1 base at V and 7 bases at J, with 11 bases between. The CDR3 reads CASSLRTPSEKLFF. The CDR3 DNA is TGCGCCAGCAGCTTGCGAACACCCAGTGAAAAACTGTTTTTT.

The CDR3 region is CATSRDTGYEQYF. The CDR3 DNA sequence: TGTGCCACCAGCAGAGATACGGGGTACGAGCAGTACTTC. The chain recombines TRBV15 with TRBJ2-7, with a possible D match to TRBD2 (5 bases). Germline assignment: CDR1 LNHNV and CDR2 YYDKDF (reference sequence). Trimming stripped 0 bases from V and 4 bases from J, with 7 bases between. The CDR3 is 13 residues long. Full variable domain (remainder filled in from reference TRBV15 and TRBJ2-7): DAMVIQNPRYQVTQFGKPVTLSCSQTLNHNVMYWYQQKSSQAPKLLFHYYDKDFNNEADTPDNFQSRRPNTSFCFLDIRSPGLGDTAMYLCATSRDTGYEQYFGPGTRLTVT.

This chain joins TRBV10-1 and TRBJ2-7; unclear D gene. Germline lookup yields CDR1 WNHNN and CDR2 SYGVQD (reference sequence). Between the trimmed V and J ends, which lost 6 bases and 2 bases, there was a span of 8 bases. The CDR3 is made up of 12 amino acids. DNA for the CDR3: TGCGCCAGCAGCCCCTCTCCCTACGAGCAGTACTTC. This gives the protein CASSPSPYEQYF.

This chain uses TRBV7-2 with TRBJ2-2, with unresolved D. The CDR3 is 14 residues long. Germline V gene lookup returns CDR1 SGHTA and CDR2 FQGNSA. V gave up 1 base and J gave up 5 bases, with 8 bases separating them. The CDR3 DNA reads as TGTGCCAGCAGCTTAGGAGGTTGGACCGGGGAGCTGTTTTTT. Translating it yields CASSLGGWTGELFF.

Here the CDR3 DNA reads TGTGCCAGCAGTTACTCTACAGGGCGGGACGAGCAGTACTTC. Residues: CASSYSTGRDEQYF. This chain uses TRBV6-5 with TRBJ2-7, with D perhaps matching TRBD1 (6 bases). The CDR3 length is 14 residues. V lost 0 bases to trimming and J lost 5 bases, with 11 bases between them. The V gene's germline CDR1 is MNHEY and CDR2 SVGAGI.

Note on this clone: The sample has other DNA sequences that encode this CDR3 too. The chain carries TRBV7-2 and TRBJ2-5; a possible D gene is TRBD2 (6 bases). The CDR3 extends over 15 amino acids. V was shortened by 0 bases and J by 1 base, with 9 bases between the two germline ends. The germline V gene has CDR1 SGHTA and CDR2 FQGNSA. In nucleotides, the CDR3 is TGTGCCAGCAGCTTAGCCGCGGGATTCCAAGAGACCCAGTACTTC. It specifies CASSLAAGFQETQYF.

This clone was picked up a small number of times. J is TRBJ2-1 and V is TRBV19; TRBD1 might be the D (5 bases). Germline-derived CDR1 and CDR2 are LNHDA and SQIVND (reference sequence). CDR3 length equals 20 residues. V was trimmed by 3 bases and J by 6 bases, leaving 30 bases between them. CDR3 bases: TGTGCCAGTAGTATTCTCGGGTACAGGTCCCGAGTGGTTGCCATCAATGAGCAGTTCTTC. Translation: CASSILGYRSRVVAINEQFF.

The chain employs TRBV6-5 and TRBJ2-1, with unresolved D. Trimming took 0 bases from V and 6 from J, leaving 15 bases between them. Germline CDR1 MNHEY, CDR2 SVGAGI. This CDR3 region has 16 residues. The CDR3 loop reads CASSYSRLPTGNEQFF. CDR3 sequence (DNA): TGTGCCAGCAGTTACTCAAGACTCCCAACGGGCAATGAGCAGTTCTTC.

The chain links TRBV30 to TRBJ1-1, with TRBD1 matching 8 bases. With V trimmed by 2 bases and J by 3 bases, 11 bases remained unmatched. The CDR3 is 16 amino acids. Germline V gene data show CDR1 as GTSNPN and CDR2 as SVGIG (reference sequence). CDR3 protein: CAWSPDRGYGDTEAFF. In nucleotides, the CDR3 is TGTGCCTGGAGTCCTGACAGGGGATACGGGGACACTGAAGCTTTCTTT.

The V and J genes are TRBV11-2 and TRBJ1-6; D is unresolved. Trimming removed 2 bases from V and 7 bases from J, with 15 bases in between. CDR3 size: 16 residues. Germline CDR1 SGHAT, CDR2 FQNNGV. The CDR3 DNA is TGTGCCAGCAGCTTAAATGTTGGGAGCCCGAATTCACCCCTCCACTTT. Its protein is CASSLNVGSPNSPLHF.

The rearrangement uses TRBV15 and TRBJ1-5, with D tentatively TRBD1 (5 bases). The CDR3 contains 14 residues. CDR1 LNHNV and CDR2 YYDKDF come from the germline V gene (reference sequence). V gave up 4 bases and J gave up 1 base, with 8 bases separating them. The CDR3 loop reads CATSMDMSNQPQHF. The CDR3 DNA reads as TGTGCCACCAGCATGGACATGAGCAATCAGCCCCAGCATTTT.

This clone was detected only once. This chain connects TRBV28 to TRBJ1-6, with TRBD1 matching over 11 bases. The CDR3 runs 14 residues. Trimming took 9 bases from V and 12 from J; bases not matched to a gene: 10. CDR1 MDHEN and CDR2 SYDVKM come from the germline V gene. The CDR3 sequence: CASTGTGGGLPLHF. CDR3 nucleotide sequence: TGTGCCAGTACCGGGACAGGGGGTGGTTTACCCCTCCACTTT.

The chain links TRBV9 to TRBJ2-7; 9 positions agree with TRBD1. V dropped 2 bases and J dropped 1; count of bases not matched to a gene: 1. This CDR3 comprises 14 residues. CDR1 SGDLS and CDR2 YYNGEE come from the germline V gene. The CDR3 DNA reads TGTGCCAGCAGCGTGACAGGGGGTTCCTACGAGCAGTACTTC. Translation gives CASSVTGGSYEQYF.

This chain uses TRBV3-1 (or the pseudogene TRBV3-2) with TRBJ2-7, with 13 positions matching TRBD2. CDR3 length equals 15 residues. CDR1 and CDR2 from the germline V gene are LGHDT and YNNKEL (reference sequence). After removal of 4 bases from V and 3 bases from J, the junction contained 3 bases not matched to a gene. The CDR3 DNA follows: TGTGCCAGCAGCCCGGGGACTAGCGGGATCTACGAGCAGTACTTC. This codes for CASSPGTSGIYEQYF.

This chain uses TRBV6-5 with TRBJ1-1; D uncertain. V lost 7 bases, J lost 5 bases, and 14 bases lay in between. CDR1 and CDR2 from the germline V gene are MNHEY and SVGAGI. CDR3 length equals 13 residues. The CDR3 loop reads CASNYEGLTEAFF. The CDR3 nucleotides read TGTGCCAGCAATTATGAGGGTTTGACTGAAGCTTTCTTT.

V is TRBV28 and J is TRBJ1-2, with D perhaps TRBD1 (6 bases). V shed 7 bases and J shed 5 bases, with 20 bases lying between them. The CDR3 runs 15 residues. Germline V CDR1 and CDR2: MDHEN, SYDVKM. The CDR3 spells CASIPRWGRGYGYTF. CDR3 bases: TGTGCCAGCATTCCGAGGTGGGGGCGCGGGTATGGCTACACCTTC.

This chain connects TRBV2 to TRBJ2-2, with 7 positions matching TRBD2. With 7 bases clipped from V and 2 bases from J, the junction kept 4 bases outside the gene matches. The CDR3 spans 14 residues. Germline V CDR1 and CDR2: SNHLY, FYNNEI. The CDR3 sequence: CASTGGLNTGELFF. CDR3 nucleotides: TGTGCCAGCACGGGGGGACTCAACACCGGGGAGCTGTTTTTT.

The chain has TRBV7-9 and TRBJ2-5; 10 nucleotides agree with TRBD1. This CDR3 contains 15 residues. The junction had 4 bases not matched to a gene; V was cut back by 1 base and J by 5 bases. Germline-derived CDR1 and CDR2 are SEHNR and FQNEAQ (reference sequence). The CDR3 region is CASSLGDRGGETQYF. The CDR3 bases are TGTGCCAGCAGCTTAGGGGACAGGGGTGGGGAGACCCAGTACTTC.

The chain links TRBV5-8 to TRBJ2-7, with D perhaps matching TRBD1 (6 bases). CDR1 and CDR2 from the germline V gene are SGHTS and YDEGEE. The length of the CDR3 is 12 residues. The V end lost 6 bases, the J end lost 9 bases, and 16 bases lay between the germline ends. CDR3 DNA sequence: TGTGCCAGCAACAACAGGGCTCCGCGGCAGTACTTC. Encoded protein: CASNNRAPRQYF.

The chain carries TRBV18 and TRBJ2-5; 8 bases are a match to TRBD1. This CDR3 is built from 13 residues. The germline V gene encodes CDR1 KGHSH and CDR2 LQKENI. Trimming cost V 3 bases and J 5 bases; bases outside gene matches: 2. The CDR3 nucleotides are TGTGCCAGCTCACCCAGGGACAGGGAGACCCAGTACTTC. Translation: CASSPRDRETQYF.

This clone has at least ten counts. J is TRBJ2-7 and V is TRBV10-3; 9 bases agree with TRBD2. CDR3 length: 16 amino acids. CDR1 ENHRY and CDR2 SYGVKD come from the germline V gene. Unmatched junction bases numbered 9, after V lost 4 bases and J lost 2 bases. In nucleotides, the CDR3 is TGTGCCATCAGTGTCGTTCTGACTAGCGGAACCTACGAGCAGTACTTC. Amino acids: CAISVVLTSGTYEQYF.

The V gene is TRBV4-3, the J gene TRBJ1-2, with D possibly matching TRBD1 (6 bases). The CDR3 is 16 residues long. Trimming removed 0 bases from V and 8 bases from J, with 19 bases in between. Germline values: CDR1 LGHNA, CDR2 YSLEER. CDR3 region: CASSQDRYRAVEGYTF. Written as DNA, the CDR3 is TGCGCCAGCAGCCAAGATAGGTACAGGGCGGTAGAAGGCTACACCTTC.

The J gene is TRBJ2-5, the V gene TRBV5-6, with TRBD2 matching 9 bases. Trimming at V came to 4 bases and at J to 5 bases, leaving 12 bases not matched to a gene. CDR3 length: 16 residues. CDR1 and CDR2 from the germline V gene are SGHDT and YYEEEE. CDR3 nucleotides: TGTGCCAGCAGCCCCGGTGGCGGGAGGGGAGGGGAGACCCAGTACTTC. It is translated as CASSPGGGRGGETQYF.

CDR3 protein: CAISVLGVPNTGELFF. The CDR3 nucleotides are TGTGCCATCAGTGTCCTCGGGGTTCCGAACACCGGGGAGCTGTTTTTT. V is TRBV10-3 and J is TRBJ2-2; perhaps TRBD2 as D (5 bases). CDR1 is ENHRY and CDR2 is SYGVKD in the germline V gene. Trimming left V 4 bases short and J 0 bases short, with 12 bases between. The CDR3 spans 16 residues.

This clone was detected ten times or more. CDR3 in DNA: TGTGCCAGCTCACCACCGCTTACAGGGTCCCCCTACGAGCAGTACTTC. Protein product: CASSPPLTGSPYEQYF. The chain employs TRBV18 and TRBJ2-7, with a tentative D call TRBD1 (6 bases). Between the trimmed V and J ends, which lost 0 bases and 2 bases, there was a span of 14 bases. The CDR3 extends over 16 amino acids. CDR1 is KGHSH, CDR2 LQKENI, per germline.

This clone was picked up one time. This chain uses TRBV7-9 with TRBJ1-2; D is uncertain. Deletions cut 3 bases from V and 8 bases from J, with 13 bases between. The CDR3 is 13 amino acids. From germline, CDR1 is SEHNR and CDR2 FQNEAQ (reference sequence). The CDR3 loop is CASSFYDIKGYTF. For the CDR3, the DNA is TGTGCCAGCAGCTTCTACGACATTAAAGGCTACACCTTC. Together with reference TRBV7-9 and TRBJ1-2, the CDR3 gives the full variable domain: DTGVSQNPRHKITKRGQNVTFRCDPISEHNRLYWYRQTLGQGPEFLTYFQNEAQLEKSRLLSDRFSAERPKGSFSTLEIQRTEQGDSAMYLCASSFYDIKGYTFGSGTRLTVV.

This clone has more than one count but fewer than ten. V is TRBV9 and J is TRBJ2-7; D ambiguous. This CDR3 has 14 residues. Germline-derived CDR1 and CDR2 are SGDLS and YYNGEE. Between the trimmed V and J ends, which lost 4 bases and 0 bases, there was a span of 11 bases. Written as DNA, the CDR3 is TGTGCCAGCAGCTTTCTCGCGGTCTCCTACGAGCAGTACTTC. This gives the protein CASSFLAVSYEQYF. Full variable domain (missing parts from reference TRBV9 and TRBJ2-7): DSGVTQTPKHLITATGQRVTLRCSPRSGDLSVYWYQQSLDQGLQFLIQYYNGEERAKGNILERFSAQQFPDLHSELNLSSLELGDSALYFCASSFLAVSYEQYFGPGTRLTVT.

This chain uses TRBV5-1 with TRBJ1-2; TRBD1 matches 9 bases. Germline lookup yields CDR1 SGHRS and CDR2 YFSETQ. This CDR3 has 14 residues. V dropped 8 bases and J dropped 1; count of bases not matched to a gene: 6. CDR3 sequence: CASGRQGGNYGYTF. The CDR3 bases are TGCGCCAGTGGGAGACAGGGGGGTAACTATGGCTACACCTTC. Full variable domain (remainder filled in from reference TRBV5-1 and TRBJ1-2): KAGVTQTPRYLIKTRGQQVTLSCSPISGHRSVSWYQQTPGQGLQFLFEYFSETQRNKGNFPGRFSGRQFSNSRSEMNVSTLELGDSALYLCASGRQGGNYGYTFGSGTRLTVV.

The J gene is TRBJ1-2, the V gene TRBV6-5; D not certain. Germline CDR1 MNHEY, CDR2 SVGAGI. The V end was cut by 7 bases, the J end by 5 bases, with 11 bases between. This CDR3 region has 12 residues. The CDR3 reads CASTNRDYGYTF. CDR3 bases: TGTGCCAGCACCAACCGGGATTATGGCTACACCTTC.